This passage covers 21 T cell receptor beta chains from one sample sequenced in a study of blood T cell repertoires in COVID-19. Profiling relied on immunoSEQ multiplex PCR, and the TCRdb table lists in-frame clones only, not all of them. The repertoire holds about 120,000 clones, with roughly 80% as singletons. The sample comprised peripheral blood. The receptors were gathered from a man between 65 and 85 years old with acute or convalescent COVID-19.

This clone was counted once. The chain uses TRBV13 and TRBJ2-7; 7 bases map to TRBD1. Germline assignment: CDR1 PRHDT and CDR2 FYEKMQ (reference sequence). The CDR3 covers 12 residues. Trimming took 1 base from V and 6 from J; bases not matched to a gene: 0. The CDR3 nucleotides read TGTGCCAGCAGCTTAGCAGGGGGCGAGCAGTACTTC. Protein: CASSLAGGEQYF.

V and J are TRBV5-1 and TRBJ2-1; 9 bases map to TRBD2. V was pared by 4 bases and J by 2 bases, with 4 bases of the junction left unmatched. The CDR3 loop spans 15 amino acids. Germline CDR1 and CDR2: SGHRS and YFSETQ. The DNA of the CDR3 is TGCGCCAGCAGCGACGGGACTAGCACCTACAATGAGCAGTTCTTC. Its protein product is CASSDGTSTYNEQFF.

This chain connects TRBV18 to TRBJ1-4; D call uncertain. Germline V gene lookup returns CDR1 KGHSH and CDR2 LQKENI. V gave up 2 bases and J gave up 0 bases, with 7 bases separating them. CDR3 size: 15 residues. The CDR3 protein is CASSPMRATNEKLFF. The CDR3, as DNA: TGTGCCAGCTCACCAATGAGGGCAACTAATGAAAAACTGTTTTTT.

This clone was seen just once. The V and J genes are TRBV4-3 and TRBJ2-7, with D unclear. The CDR3 consists of 14 residues. The V gene lost 3 bases and the J gene lost 6 bases, with 15 bases spanning the gap. Germline-derived CDR1 and CDR2 are LGHNA and YSLEER. The CDR3 coding sequence is TGCGCCAGCAGCCATTACGTAGAAAGCTCCGAGCAGTACTTC. This sequence encodes CASSHYVESSEQYF.

In this sample, this clone turned up a few times. The genes are TRBV11-1 and TRBJ1-2; D ambiguous. V was shortened by 0 bases and J by 5 bases, with 10 bases between the two germline ends. The germline V gene encodes CDR1 SGHAT and CDR2 FQDESV (reference sequence). This CDR3 has 14 residues. CDR3: CASSLAPLGYGYTF. DNA of the CDR3: TGTGCCAGCAGCTTAGCCCCCCTAGGATATGGCTACACCTTC.

This clone came up a few times. The chain has TRBV3-1 (or the pseudogene TRBV3-2) and TRBJ2-5; 10 bases match TRBD1. This CDR3 has 15 amino acids. J lost 2 bases, V lost 4 bases, and 4 bases had no gene match. Looked up from germline, CDR1 is LGHDT and CDR2 is YNNKEL (reference sequence). The CDR3 protein is CASSPRGQGQETQYF. CDR3 DNA sequence: TGTGCCAGCAGCCCGAGGGGACAGGGGCAAGAGACCCAGTACTTC.

The chain uses TRBV5-6 and TRBJ1-1; 10 bases fit TRBD1. J was trimmed by 4 bases and V by 5 bases; bases with no gene match: 5. CDR1 and CDR2 from the germline V gene are SGHDT and YYEEEE. This CDR3 contains 14 residues. DNA of the CDR3: TGTGCCAGCAGTTCCGGGACAGGGGCCACTGAAGCTTTCTTT. Its protein product is CASSSGTGATEAFF.

This chain joins TRBV12-3 or TRBV12-4 and TRBJ1-1; D gene unclear. The CDR3 has 13 amino acids. V was pared by 4 bases and J by 4 bases, with 10 bases between. Here the CDR3 reads CASSSGPGTEAFF. The CDR3 bases are TGTGCCAGCAGTTCGGGTCCGGGCACTGAAGCTTTCTTT.

The rearrangement joins TRBV27 to TRBJ1-5; a possible D gene is TRBD1 (5 bases). The germline V and J ends were trimmed by 4 bases and 3 bases, with 13 bases remaining between them. Per the germline V gene, CDR1 is MNHEY and CDR2 is SMNVEV (reference sequence). CDR3 length: 15 residues. CDR3 loop: CASSSRWGLNQPQHF. Here the CDR3 DNA reads TGTGCCAGCAGTTCTAGGTGGGGACTCAATCAGCCCCAGCATTTT.

The gene calls are TRBV3-1 (or the pseudogene TRBV3-2) and TRBJ2-7; 7 nucleotides line up with TRBD1. This CDR3 has 16 amino acids. Germline CDR1 reads LGHDT; CDR2 reads YNNKEL (reference sequence). Trimming cost V 1 base and J 2 bases; bases outside gene matches: 8. Written as DNA, the CDR3 is TGTGCCAGCAGCCAAGGGTGGGACAGTCCACCCTACGAGCAGTACTTC. The encoded protein is CASSQGWDSPPYEQYF.

The chain is built from TRBV3-1 (or the pseudogene TRBV3-2) and TRBJ2-7; 8 nucleotides match TRBD2. The CDR3 has 15 amino acids. The V segment lost 4 bases and the J segment 4 bases; nucleotides outside the gene matches: 9. Germline V gene data show CDR1 as LGHDT and CDR2 as YNNKEL (reference sequence). Here the CDR3 DNA reads TGTGCCAGCAGCCCCCTTCAGCGGGAGTCATACGAGCAGTACTTC. It codes for CASSPLQRESYEQYF.

This chain links TRBV7-3 with TRBJ2-7; 9 nucleotides match TRBD1. Germline lookup yields CDR1 SGHTA and CDR2 FQGTGA. Unmatched junction bases numbered 4, after V lost 6 bases and J lost 1 base. There are 14 residues in the CDR3. DNA for the CDR3: TGTGCCAGCAGTAAGACAGGGGGTTCCTACGAGCAGTACTTC. Translation gives CASSKTGGSYEQYF. Full variable domain (rest looked up from reference TRBV7-3 and TRBJ2-7): GAGVSQTPSNKVTEKGKYVELRCDPISGHTALYWYRQSLGQGPEFLIYFQGTGAADDSGLPNDRFFAVRPEGSVSTLKIQRTERGDSAVYLCASSKTGGSYEQYFGPGTRLTVT.

In its sample, this clone was seen once. This chain links TRBV27 with TRBJ1-1, with TRBD1 matching 10 bases. The CDR3 contains 14 residues. J was trimmed by 5 bases and V by 5 bases; bases with no gene match: 5. CDR1 and CDR2 (germline): MNHEY, SMNVEV (reference sequence). The CDR3 region has the DNA TGTGCCAGCAGTAGGGACAGGGGTGGTACTGAAGCTTTCTTT. The encoded protein is CASSRDRGGTEAFF.

The V call is TRBV18, the J call TRBJ2-3; 7 nucleotides match TRBD1. V was clipped by 6 bases and J by 1 base; unmatched bases: 4. CDR3 length: 14 amino acids. The germline V gene encodes CDR1 KGHSH and CDR2 LQKENI. CDR3 DNA sequence: TGTGCCAGCTCTTCGGACAGGCGCACAGATACGCAGTATTTT. Amino acid sequence: CASSSDRRTDTQYF.

The rearrangement links TRBV4-3 to TRBJ1-5, with 7 bases fitting TRBD1. V lost 2 bases and J lost 7; bases outside the gene matches: 2. This CDR3 is 13 amino acids long. Germline CDR1 reads LGHNA; CDR2 reads YSLEER. Here the CDR3 DNA reads TGCGCCAGCAGCCAATACAGGGGACAGCCCCAGCATTTT. Translation: CASSQYRGQPQHF.

The chain carries TRBV2 and TRBJ2-3, with a weak D call TRBD2 (6 bases). Between the trimmed V and J ends, which lost 9 bases and 4 bases, there was a span of 14 bases. From germline, CDR1 is SNHLY and CDR2 FYNNEI. The CDR3 is 13 amino acids. The DNA of the CDR3 is TGTGCCAGTCGGGCGGGATGGGCAGATACGCAGTATTTT. It is translated as CASRAGWADTQYF.

The chain recombines TRBV7-6 with TRBJ1-2, with 10 bases lining up with TRBD1. The CDR3 contains 17 residues. V shed 5 bases, J shed 0 bases, and the junction held 9 bases outside the gene matches. Looked up from germline, CDR1 is SGHVS and CDR2 is FNYEAQ. The CDR3 loop reads CASSPLGGQGTNYGYTF. The CDR3 bases are TGTGCCAGCAGCCCCCTCGGGGGACAGGGGACTAACTATGGCTACACCTTC. Filled out from reference TRBV7-6 and TRBJ1-2, the complete variable domain reads GAGVSQSPRYKVTKRGQDVALRCDPISGHVSLYWYRQALGQGPEFLTYFNYEAQQDKSGLPNDRFSAERPEGSISTLTIQRTEQRDSAMYRCASSPLGGQGTNYGYTFGSGTRLTVV.

This chain uses TRBV18 with TRBJ1-6; TRBD1 matches 10 bases. CDR3 length equals 16 residues. Germline assignment: CDR1 KGHSH and CDR2 LQKENI. J was trimmed by 7 bases and V by 3 bases; bases with no gene match: 6. The CDR3 DNA reads TGTGCCAGCTCACCTAGGGGACAGGGGCGAAATTCACCCCTCCACTTT. The encoded protein is CASSPRGQGRNSPLHF.

The rearrangement uses TRBV28 and TRBJ1-1; possibly TRBD1 for D (5 bases). V was cut by 8 bases and J by 1 base, with 8 bases left in between. In germline, CDR1 is MDHEN, CDR2 SYDVKM. The CDR3 has 12 amino acids. The CDR3 sequence: CASDSQNTEAFF. In DNA form, the CDR3 reads TGTGCCAGCGACAGCCAGAACACTGAAGCTTTCTTT.

The chain joins TRBV9 to TRBJ1-1, with 10 bases that match TRBD1. The CDR3 spans 16 residues. J gave up 2 bases and V 3 bases, and 7 bases lay outside the gene matches. Germline CDR1 and CDR2: SGDLS and YYNGEE. CDR3 DNA sequence: TGTGCCAGCAGCGCCGACAGGGGGCGTGGTAACACTGAAGCTTTCTTT. Translating it yields CASSADRGRGNTEAFF.

The chain recombines TRBV7-9 with TRBJ1-4; tentative D call: TRBD1 (6 bases). Germline V gene data show CDR1 as SEHNR and CDR2 as FQNEAQ (reference sequence). V shed 5 bases and J shed 7 bases, with 14 bases lying between them. The CDR3 sequence is 14 residues long. In DNA form, the CDR3 reads TGTGCCAGCAGCCCAGGGGAAGAGGGTGAAAAACTGTTTTTT. Translation: CASSPGEEGEKLFF.